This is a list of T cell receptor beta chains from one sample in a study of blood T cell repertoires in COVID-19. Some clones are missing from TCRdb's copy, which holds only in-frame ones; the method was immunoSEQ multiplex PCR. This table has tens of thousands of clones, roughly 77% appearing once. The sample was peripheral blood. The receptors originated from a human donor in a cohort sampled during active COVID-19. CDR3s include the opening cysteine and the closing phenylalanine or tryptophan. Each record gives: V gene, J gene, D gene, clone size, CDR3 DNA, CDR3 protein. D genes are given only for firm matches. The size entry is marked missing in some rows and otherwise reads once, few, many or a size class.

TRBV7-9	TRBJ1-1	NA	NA	TGTGCCAGCAGCTTATTAACCGGCGGAACTGAAGCTTTCTTT	CASSLLTGGTEAFF
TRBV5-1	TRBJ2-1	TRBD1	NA	TGCGCCAGCAGCTTGGTACAGGGGACCTACAATGAGCAGTTCTTC	CASSLVQGTYNEQFF
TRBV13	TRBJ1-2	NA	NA	TGTGCCAGCAGCTTATTCCAAACTATTGGCTACACCTTC	CASSLFQTIGYTF
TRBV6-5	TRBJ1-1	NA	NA	TGTGCCAGCAGTTGGGTGGGGGGCACTGAAGCTTTCTTT	CASSWVGGTEAFF
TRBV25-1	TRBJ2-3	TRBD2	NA	TGTGCCAGCAGCCAAGCGGGGGGCACAGATACGCAGTATTTT	CASSQAGGTDTQYF
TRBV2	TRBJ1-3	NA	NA	TGTGCCAGCAGTGAAGAAGGGGGCTCTGGAAACACCATATATTTT	CASSEEGGSGNTIYF
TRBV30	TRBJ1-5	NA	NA	TGTGCCTGGAGTCACCGGGACACAGGTCCGCAGCCCCAGCATTTT	CAWSHRDTGPQPQHF
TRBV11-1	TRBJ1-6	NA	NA	TGTGCCAGCAGCCTGCCGGGGTGGAATTCACCCCTCCACTTT	CASSLPGWNSPLHF
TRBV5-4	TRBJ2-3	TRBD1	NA	TGTGCCACACTACAGGGGTCCGGCACAGATACGCAGTATTTT	CATLQGSGTDTQYF
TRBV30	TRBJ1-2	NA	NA	TGTGCCTGGAGTTATCAGGGAGGCGGCTACACCTTC	CAWSYQGGGYTF
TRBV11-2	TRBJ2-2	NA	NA	TGTGCCAGCAGGCTAGCGTTCCGCCGCATCACCCCGAACACCGGGGAGCTGTTTTTT	CASRLAFRRITPNTGELFF
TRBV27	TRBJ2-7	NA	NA	TGTGCCAGCAGTTCAATTAGATTCCGGGGAGCCTACGAGCAGTACTTC	CASSSIRFRGAYEQYF
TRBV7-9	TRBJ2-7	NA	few	TGTGCCAGCAGCGGACAGCTCTCCTACGAGCAGTACTTC	CASSGQLSYEQYF
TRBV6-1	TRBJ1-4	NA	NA	TGTGCCAGCAGTGAACTGGGGGCGAATAATGAAAAACTGTTTTTT	CASSELGANNEKLFF
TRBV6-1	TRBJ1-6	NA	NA	TGTGCCAGCAGTGAAATTGCTAGAGGGAGGTTCCCCCACTTT	CASSEIARGRFPHF
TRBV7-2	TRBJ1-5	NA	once	TGTGCCAGCAGCTTAGAAAGGAGGAGGCCCCAGCATTTT	CASSLERRRPQHF
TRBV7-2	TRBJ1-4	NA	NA	TGTGCCAGCAGCTTAGATCCGCCAGGCATTAATGAAAAACTGTTTTTT	CASSLDPPGINEKLFF
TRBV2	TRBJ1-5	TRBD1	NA	TGTGCCAGCAGCTGGACAGGGGATCAGCCCCAGCATTTT	CASSWTGDQPQHF
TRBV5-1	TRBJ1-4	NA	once	TGCGCCAGCAGCCCGGATAGACCGGGATTGGAAAAACTGTTTTTT	CASSPDRPGLEKLFF
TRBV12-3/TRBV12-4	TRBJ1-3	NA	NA	TGTGCCAGCAGTTTAGGCCCCCGAGTTTTT	CASSLGPRVF
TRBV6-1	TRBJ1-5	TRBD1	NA	TGTGCCAGCAGAACCGGGACAGGGCTGAATCAGCCCCAGCATTTT	CASRTGTGLNQPQHF
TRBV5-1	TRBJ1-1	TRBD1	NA	TGCGCCAGCAGCTTCGGGACAGGGGCTGAAGCTTTCTTT	CASSFGTGAEAFF
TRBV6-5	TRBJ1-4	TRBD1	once	TGTGCCAGCAGATCGACAGGGATGGAAAAACTGTTTTTT	CASRSTGMEKLFF
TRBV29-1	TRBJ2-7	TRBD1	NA	TGCAGCGTCGCTGACAGGGACGAGCAGTACTTC	CSVADRDEQYF
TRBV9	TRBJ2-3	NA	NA	TGTGCCAGCAGCGATAGCCTTACAGATACGCAGTATTTT	CASSDSLTDTQYF
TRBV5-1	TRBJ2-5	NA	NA	TGCGCCAGCAGCTTGGCGTTGGAGTACCAAGAGACCCAGTACTTC	CASSLALEYQETQYF
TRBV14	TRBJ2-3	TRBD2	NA	TGTGCCAGCAGCCGAGGACTAGCGGGGGGGCAAGATACGCAGTATTTT	CASSRGLAGGQDTQYF
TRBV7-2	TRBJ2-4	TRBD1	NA	TGTGCCAGCAGCTTGACAGGGGGCGCGACCAAAAACATTCAGTACTTC	CASSLTGGATKNIQYF
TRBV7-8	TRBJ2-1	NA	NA	TGTGCCAGCAGCTTGGACAGCTCCTACAATGAGCAGTTCTTC	CASSLDSSYNEQFF